The 30 T cell receptor beta chains in this list originate from one sample, sequenced in a study of beta chain features in type 1 diabetes. TCRB transcripts that were expressed got sequenced, as all of the isolated RNA had been reverse transcribed. Measured with immunoSEQ multiplex PCR; TCRdb has only the in-frame clones, and not every one. There are under 500,000 clones in the sample; about 30% occur only once, and around 0.065% lies in the top ten. The sample consisted of naive CD4+ T cells from blood. Receptors originate from a young man in good health.

The gene calls are TRBV7-2 and TRBJ2-2, with a possible D match to TRBD1 (6 bases). The V gene's germline CDR1 is SGHTA and CDR2 FQGNSA. The CDR3 has 16 residues. The V and J ends lost 2 bases and 6 bases respectively, with 16 bases between them. In DNA, the CDR3 is TGTGCCAGCAGCTTATTCGGCAGGGGTTCCGCCGGGGAGCTGTTTTTT. Protein: CASSLFGRGSAGELFF.

The genes are TRBV5-1 and TRBJ2-7, with D possibly TRBD2 on 6 matching bases. CDR3 length: 15 amino acids. Germline V CDR1 and CDR2: SGHRS, YFSETQ. Trimming cost V 1 base and J 6 bases, with 17 bases left between them. DNA of the CDR3: TGCGCCAGCAGCTTGCCGGCGGGGAGAGTATCCGAGCAGTACTTC. Amino acids: CASSLPAGRVSEQYF.

This clone appeared a few times. The same CDR3 is also encoded by other DNA sequences in this sample. J is TRBJ2-7 and V is TRBV29-1; D gene ambiguous. The CDR3 loop spans 11 amino acids. Per the germline V gene, CDR1 is SQVTM and CDR2 is ANQGSEA. The V end lost 6 bases, the J end lost 1 base, and 7 bases lay between the germline ends. CDR3 in amino acids: CSVQVSYEQYF. CDR3 nucleotide sequence: TGCAGCGTCCAGGTATCCTACGAGCAGTACTTC.

V and J are TRBV29-1 and TRBJ2-7; possibly TRBD1 for D (5 bases). V lost 0 bases and J 5 bases, leaving 14 bases between the germline ends. Germline CDR1 SQVTM, CDR2 ANQGSEA. This CDR3 contains 14 residues. CDR3 residues: CSVEDRRGLDEQYF. CDR3 nucleotide sequence: TGCAGCGTTGAAGACCGAAGGGGTCTGGACGAGCAGTACTTC.

DNA of the CDR3: TGCAGCGGGGGACAGGGAGGGAATGAGCAGTTCTTC. This translates into CSGGQGGNEQFF. This chain uses TRBV29-1 with TRBJ2-1, with TRBD1 identical over 9 bases. Per the germline V gene, CDR1 is SQVTM and CDR2 is ANQGSEA. Trimming took 7 bases from V and 7 from J; bases not matched to a gene: 5. This CDR3 comprises 12 residues.

This clone was counted only a few times. V and J are TRBV7-6 and TRBJ2-7; tentative D call: TRBD1 (6 bases). Germline lookup yields CDR1 SGHVS and CDR2 FNYEAQ. Trimming left V 3 bases short and J 5 bases short, with 14 bases between. The CDR3 consists of 14 residues. CDR3 in amino acids: CASSFLQGVDEQYF. In nucleotides, the CDR3 is TGTGCCAGCAGCTTCCTACAGGGAGTCGACGAGCAGTACTTC.

This clone was found a few times. The chain is built from TRBV5-1 and TRBJ2-2; 7 bases match TRBD2. J gave up 4 bases and V 4 bases, and 7 bases lay outside the gene matches. Germline lookup yields CDR1 SGHRS and CDR2 YFSETQ. The CDR3 loop spans 15 amino acids. The CDR3 spells CASSAPGTITGELFF. The CDR3 coding sequence is TGCGCCAGCAGCGCACCCGGGACTATCACCGGGGAGCTGTTTTTT.

The chain links TRBV28 to TRBJ2-7, with D hard to call. CDR1 and CDR2 (germline): MDHEN, SYDVKM. Trimming stripped 7 bases from V and 2 bases from J, with 15 bases between. The CDR3 spans 14 residues. CDR3 region: CASTPGRRPYEQYF. CDR3 nucleotides: TGTGCCAGCACTCCCGGTCGCAGACCCTACGAGCAGTACTTC.

The rearrangement links TRBV25-1 to TRBJ2-7; the D gene is possibly TRBD2 (6 bases). The germline gives CDR1 MGHDK, CDR2 SYGVNS. This CDR3 has 13 residues. The germline V and J ends were trimmed by 7 bases and 6 bases, with 16 bases remaining between them. The CDR3 reads CASIQRATGEQYF. The CDR3 region has the DNA TGTGCCAGCATACAGCGGGCAACGGGCGAGCAGTACTTC.

As regards this clone: This CDR3 is also generated by other DNA sequences in the sample. V and J are TRBV7-2 and TRBJ1-2; D is ambiguous. CDR3 size: 13 residues. From germline, CDR1 is SGHTA and CDR2 FQGNSA. V lost 1 base and J 4 bases, leaving 7 bases between the germline ends. The CDR3 loop is CASSLGRGYGYTF. CDR3 DNA sequence: TGTGCCAGCAGCTTAGGCCGCGGCTATGGCTACACCTTC.

This clone came up a few times. The DNA for the CDR3 is TGTGCCAGCAGTCCCCGCGGCGGGACTTACACAGATACGCAGTATTTT. Protein product: CASSPRGGTYTDTQYF. This sequence joins TRBV2 and TRBJ2-3, with D maybe TRBD2 (6 bases). Germline V gene lookup returns CDR1 SNHLY and CDR2 FYNNEI. V lost 5 bases and J 2 bases, leaving 17 bases between the germline ends. The CDR3 length is 16 residues.

This clone has more than one count but fewer than ten. This chain joins TRBV4-1 and TRBJ2-1; a possible D gene is TRBD2 (5 bases). Germline assignment: CDR1 MGHRA and CDR2 YSYEKL. This CDR3 region has 16 residues. Deletions cut 4 bases from V and 0 bases from J, with 13 bases between. The chain's CDR3 is CASSPGLGSSYNEQFF. The DNA of the CDR3 is TGCGCCAGCAGCCCCGGACTGGGGAGCTCCTACAATGAGCAGTTCTTC.

This rearrangement joins TRBV28 to TRBJ2-1, with 13 bases that match TRBD2. The CDR3 runs 15 residues. V gave up 6 bases and J gave up 7 bases; unmatched junction bases: 6. Germline V gives CDR1 MDHEN, CDR2 SYDVKM. The CDR3 spells CASSVLAGGRNEQFF. The CDR3 DNA reads as TGTGCCAGCAGCGTACTAGCGGGAGGGAGAAATGAGCAGTTCTTC. Full variable domain (remainder filled in from reference TRBV28 and TRBJ2-1): DVKVTQSSRYLVKRTGEKVFLECVQDMDHENMFWYRQDPGLGLRLIYFSYDVKMKEKGDIPEGYSVSREKKERFSLILESASTNQTSMYLCASSVLAGGRNEQFFGPGTRLTVL.

J is TRBJ2-7 and V is TRBV7-6; D remains ambiguous. Germline CDR1 SGHVS, CDR2 FNYEAQ. Trimming cost V 1 base and J 0 bases, with 7 bases left between them. The CDR3 sequence is 14 residues long. The CDR3 loop is CASSLEYSSYEQYF. For the CDR3, the DNA is TGTGCCAGCAGCTTAGAGTACAGCTCCTACGAGCAGTACTTC.

The chain is built from TRBV30 and TRBJ2-6; D remains unclear. The CDR3 extends over 12 amino acids. CDR1 and CDR2 from the germline V gene are GTSNPN and SVGIG (reference sequence). V was cut by 4 bases and J by 12 bases, with 13 bases left in between. This chain's CDR3 is CAWTRDGPVLTF. In DNA, the CDR3 is TGTGCCTGGACGCGAGACGGTCCCGTCCTGACTTTC.

CDR3 nucleotide sequence: TGTGCCTGGAGTATCTCGACAGGGGGAGGCTACACCTTC. This codes for CAWSISTGGGYTF. The chain employs TRBV30 and TRBJ1-2, with 9 positions matching TRBD1. After removal of 2 bases from V and 8 bases from J, the junction contained 6 bases not matched to a gene. The CDR3 has 13 amino acids. CDR1 is GTSNPN, CDR2 SVGIG, per germline (reference sequence).

The genes are TRBV7-2 and TRBJ2-1; a weak D match, TRBD1 (5 bases). The CDR3 has 15 residues. The germline V gene encodes CDR1 SGHTA and CDR2 FQGNSA. V lost 1 base to trimming and J lost 4 bases, with 11 bases between them. The CDR3: CASSLGVTDYNEQFF. The CDR3 region has the DNA TGTGCCAGCAGCTTAGGGGTGACAGATTACAATGAGCAGTTCTTC.

The V and J genes are TRBV7-2 and TRBJ2-3; D not certain. Trimming took off 3 bases at V and 7 bases at J, with 17 bases between the two ends. The CDR3 is 15 amino acids. From germline, CDR1 is SGHTA and CDR2 FQGNSA. The CDR3 sequence: CASSFGSSLAYTQYF. In DNA, the CDR3 is TGTGCCAGCAGCTTTGGCTCCTCGTTGGCCTATACGCAGTATTTT. Using reference TRBV7-2 and TRBJ2-3 for the parts outside the CDR3, the full variable domain is GAGVSQSPSNKVTEKGKDVELRCDPISGHTALYWYRQSLGQGLEFLIYFQGNSAPDKSGLPSDRFSAERTGGSVSTLTIQRTQQEDSAVYLCASSFGSSLAYTQYFGPGTRLTVL.

CDR3 amino acids: CAWTGQGGYEQYF. The DNA of the CDR3 is TGTGCCTGGACGGGCCAGGGGGGCTACGAGCAGTACTTC. V usage is TRBV30 and J usage is TRBJ2-7, with D perhaps TRBD1 (7 bases). Germline V gene sequence: CDR1 GTSNPN, CDR2 SVGIG (reference sequence). Trimming pared 4 bases from V and 3 bases from J, leaving 13 bases between. The CDR3 is 13 residues long.

This chain uses TRBV10-3 with TRBJ2-1, with 12 bases matching TRBD2. The CDR3 is made up of 17 amino acids. The ends lost 6 bases at V and 0 bases at J; junction bases unmatched: 6. Germline V lookup: CDR1 ENHRY, CDR2 SYGVKD. The CDR3 reads CAISEGLAGSSYNEQFF. The CDR3 DNA follows: TGTGCCATCAGCGAGGGACTAGCGGGTAGCTCCTACAATGAGCAGTTCTTC.

The gene calls are TRBV5-4 and TRBJ2-5; D is perhaps TRBD2 (5 bases). The DNA end favors TRBJ2-7, so the J call may be wrong. Germline assignment: CDR1 SGHNT and CDR2 YYREEE (reference sequence). CDR3 length: 13 residues. The CDR3: CASSFEGNYEQYF. CDR3 in DNA: TGTGCCAGCAGCTTTGAGGGAAACTACGAGCAGTACTTC.

The table lists this clone with a few counts. The chain couples TRBV28 to TRBJ2-3, with D perhaps being TRBD1 or TRBD2 (5 bases each). V was trimmed by 5 bases and J by 5 bases, leaving 11 bases between them. CDR3 length equals 13 residues. The V gene's germline CDR1 is MDHEN and CDR2 SYDVKM. CDR3 DNA sequence: TGTGCCAGCAGTACCGGGACCAAAGATACGCAGTATTTT. Residues: CASSTGTKDTQYF.

In nucleotides, the CDR3 is TGTGCCAGCAGCCAAGGGAGCGGAAAAAGCTCCTACGAGCAGTACTTC. Amino acid sequence: CASSQGSGKSSYEQYF. J is TRBJ2-7 and V is TRBV9, with D perhaps matching TRBD2 (5 bases). The CDR3 is 16 amino acids. Germline V gene lookup returns CDR1 SGDLS and CDR2 YYNGEE. V was shortened by 4 bases and J by 0 bases, with 17 bases between the two germline ends.

This clone was detected a few times. V gene TRBV28 combines with J gene TRBJ1-1; D unresolved. In germline, CDR1 is MDHEN, CDR2 SYDVKM. This CDR3 contains 12 residues. V was pared by 1 base and J by 9 bases, with 9 bases between. In DNA form, the CDR3 reads TGTGCCAGCAGTTTATTTGAGGGTAAAGCTTTCTTT. It encodes CASSLFEGKAFF.

The CDR3: CASGRDRQETQYF. For the CDR3, the DNA is TGTGCCAGCGGAAGGGACAGACAAGAGACCCAGTACTTC. This chain uses TRBV18 with TRBJ2-5; 7 bases are shared with TRBD1. CDR3 length: 13 amino acids. Per germline, CDR1 KGHSH and CDR2 LQKENI. With V trimmed by 8 bases and J by 2 bases, 5 bases remained unmatched.

The genes are TRBV7-9 and TRBJ2-7; 10 bases align to TRBD2. After removal of 5 bases from V and 2 bases from J, the junction contained 3 bases not matched to a gene. The CDR3 totals 14 residues. Germline CDR1 is SEHNR and CDR2 is FQNEAQ (reference sequence). The CDR3 bases are TGTGCCAGCAGCACACTAGCGGGAACCTACGAGCAGTACTTC. Amino acid sequence: CASSTLAGTYEQYF.

This clone was detected a few times. The chain joins TRBV30 to TRBJ1-2; 8 bases match TRBD1. CDR1 is GTSNPN and CDR2 is SVGIG in the germline V gene (reference sequence). The CDR3 runs 13 residues. The trim removed 1 base at V and 4 bases at J, leaving 2 bases unmatched. CDR3 coding DNA: TGTGCCTGGAGTGCGACAGGGGCCTATGGCTACACCTTC. Amino acids: CAWSATGAYGYTF.

This rearrangement joins TRBV7-9 to TRBJ1-5; D gene ambiguous. Germline V gives CDR1 SEHNR, CDR2 FQNEAQ (reference sequence). The CDR3 extends over 14 amino acids. V lost 4 bases, J lost 6 bases, and 13 bases lay in between. This CDR3 reads CASSSDTTAQPQHF. As DNA, the CDR3 is TGTGCCAGCAGCTCCGATACAACGGCTCAGCCCCAGCATTTT.

The CDR3 protein is CSSWGGAEVSADTQYF. Here the CDR3 DNA reads TGCAGTTCTTGGGGAGGTGCTGAGGTGTCGGCAGATACGCAGTATTTT. This chain joins TRBV29-1 and TRBJ2-3; TRBD2 might be the D (6 bases). CDR1 and CDR2 from the germline V gene are SQVTM and ANQGSEA. This CDR3 spans 16 amino acids.

V gene TRBV7-2 combines with J gene TRBJ2-7; the D is unclear. The V end was cut by 4 bases, the J end by 0 bases, with 7 bases between. The germline CDR1 and CDR2 sequences are SGHTA and FQGNSA. The CDR3 has 13 residues. The CDR3 reads CASSSPDSYEQYF. CDR3 DNA: TGTGCCAGCAGCTCGCCCGACTCCTACGAGCAGTACTTC.